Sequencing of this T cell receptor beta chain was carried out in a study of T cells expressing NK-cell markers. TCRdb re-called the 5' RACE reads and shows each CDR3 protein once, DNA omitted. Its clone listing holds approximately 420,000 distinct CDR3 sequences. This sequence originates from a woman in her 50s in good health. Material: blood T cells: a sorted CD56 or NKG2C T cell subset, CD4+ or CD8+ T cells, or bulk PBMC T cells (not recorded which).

CDR3 sequence reads: CSVGQGNTGELFF. This chain connects TRBV29-1 to TRBJ2-2; as DNA is missing, the TRBD1 call by TCRdb cannot be tested. The CDR3 spans 13 residues. Looked up from germline, CDR1 is SQVTM and CDR2 is ANQGSEA.